These T cell receptor beta chains were read from a single sample in a study of T-cell reconstitution after alpha-beta-depleted transplantation in children. TCRdb ran MiXCR on the PCR reads and lists one entry per CDR3 protein. This table holds around 580,000 distinct CDR3 sequences, 25% to 30% found once. The sequencing used PBMCs, collected before TCRalphabeta/CD19-depleted stem cell transplant. These receptors were obtained from a boy in the first two years of life with Wiskott-Aldrich syndrome, due to receive a stem cell transplant. The CDR3 runs from the conserved cysteine through the conserved F or W. The order of the fields is J gene, V gene, D gene, clone size, CDR3 protein, CDR3 DNA. A D gene is named only where the DNA matches it firmly. Clone size is shown for a subset of rows, as once, few, many or a class of expanded clone.

TRBJ1-2	TRBV7-8	-	-	CACAGLGAANYGYTF	TGTGCCTGCGCGGGCCTGGGGGCCGCTAACTATGGCTACACCTTC
TRBJ1-1	TRBV25-1	-	-	CASSPDWGGHTEAFF	TGTGCCAGCAGTCCCGATTGGGGCGGGCACACTGAAGCTTTCTTT
TRBJ2-2	TRBV2	TRBD1	-	CASSVSLGQKNTGELFF	TGTGCCAGCAGTGTATCCTTGGGACAGAAGAACACCGGGGAGCTGTTTTTT
TRBJ2-1	TRBV5-1	-	few	CASSPTGRGDNEQFF	TGCGCCAGCAGCCCCACGGGACGCGGCGACAATGAGCAGTTCTTC
TRBJ2-1	TRBV5-1	-	-	CASSLGVPAGPNEQFF	TGCGCCAGCAGCTTGGGGGTCCCGGCAGGCCCCAATGAGCAGTTCTTC
TRBJ2-1	TRBV12-5	-	-	CASGLRLLGVAYSYNEQFF	TGTGCTAGTGGTTTGAGACTCTTAGGGGTAGCGTACTCCTACAATGAGCAGTTCTTC
TRBJ2-7	TRBV11-2	-	once	CASSLEPITYEQYF	TGTGCCAGCAGCTTAGAACCGATCACCTACGAGCAGTACTTC
TRBJ2-1	TRBV7-7	-	-	CASSLDPGINNEQFF	TGTGCCAGCAGCTTAGACCCAGGGATAAACAATGAGCAGTTCTTC
TRBJ2-1	TRBV7-8	TRBD2	-	CASSAGLVTYNEQFF	TGTGCCAGCAGCGCGGGACTAGTGACCTACAATGAGCAGTTCTTC
TRBJ2-1	TRBV11-2	-	-	CASSQTSTPYNEQFF	TGTGCCAGCAGCCAAACTAGTACTCCCTACAATGAGCAGTTCTTC
TRBJ1-1	TRBV28	-	few	CASSLFGRLNTEAFF	TGTGCCAGCAGTTTATTCGGCAGGCTTAACACTGAAGCTTTCTTT
TRBJ2-7	TRBV28	-	few	CASSSSGNEQYF	TGTGCCAGCAGTTCTTCCGGGAACGAGCAGTACTTC
TRBJ2-1	TRBV20-1	-	few	CSAPHGVTYNEQFF	TGCAGTGCCCCTCATGGCGTTACCTACAATGAGCAGTTCTTC
TRBJ2-6	TRBV5-1	-	few	CASSLDGLSGANVLTF	TGCGCCAGCAGCTTGGACGGGCTATCTGGGGCCAACGTCCTGACTTTC
TRBJ2-7	TRBV5-1	-	-	CASSLSAQDYEQYF	TGCGCCAGCAGCTTGTCCGCACAAGACTACGAGCAGTACTTC
TRBJ1-5	TRBV19	-	-	CASSRVPQPQHF	TGTGCCAGTAGTAGAGTGCCTCAGCCCCAGCATTTT